Presented here are 7 T cell receptor beta chains from one specimen sequenced in a study of T-cell reconstitution after alpha-beta-depleted transplantation in children. Preparation of the TCRbeta library was carried out with unique molecular identifiers. MiXCR was run by TCRdb on the PCR reads, yielding one entry per CDR3 protein. The sample records approximately 520,000 distinct CDR3 sequences, roughly 33% being singletons. The material was PBMCs from the stem cell graft donor, obtained from the stem cell graft. The origin of the receptors is a human donor who donated a stem cell graft to a child with aplastic anemia.

The gene calls are TRBV5-1 and TRBJ2-1; the D gene is possibly TRBD1 (6 bases). The germline CDR1 and CDR2 sequences are SGHRS and YFSETQ. This CDR3 region has 15 residues. V dropped 4 bases and J dropped 6 bases, with 17 bases sitting between them. The CDR3 DNA sequence: TGCGCCAGCAGCCTAGGGGGAAATAGCCTCAATGAGCAGTTCTTC. Its protein is CASSLGGNSLNEQFF.

J is TRBJ1-1 and V is TRBV7-9; the match to TRBD1 covers 11 bases. J was trimmed by 3 bases and V by 6 bases; bases with no gene match: 9. Per the germline V gene, CDR1 is SEHNR and CDR2 is FQNEAQ (reference sequence). The CDR3 extends over 16 amino acids. The CDR3 DNA reads as TGTGCCAGCAGAGGACAGGGGGCGTTAAGGGACACTGAAGCTTTCTTT. Translation gives CASRGQGALRDTEAFF.

The table lists this clonotype with many counts. This chain joins TRBV29-1 and TRBJ1-2; TRBD1 agrees at 7 bases. V shed 7 bases, J shed 6 bases, and the junction held 14 bases outside the gene matches. Germline V CDR1 and CDR2: SQVTM, ANQGSEA. The CDR3 sequence is 14 residues long. The CDR3 protein is CSGKTGASLHGYTF. DNA for the CDR3: TGCAGCGGTAAAACAGGGGCATCCCTGCATGGCTACACCTTC.

The J gene is TRBJ2-3, the V gene TRBV15, with TRBD1 identical over 9 bases. The J segment lost 2 bases and the V segment lost 5 bases, leaving 11 bases of the junction unmatched. CDR1 LNHNV and CDR2 YYDKDF come from the germline V gene (reference sequence). The CDR3 consists of 17 residues. The CDR3 DNA reads TGTGCCACCAGCGCCCCCCGTAGGGACAGGGTCACAGATACGCAGTATTTT. Translated: CATSAPRRDRVTDTQYF.

CDR3 residues: CATQMGNQPQHF. The CDR3 coding sequence is TGTGCCACACAGATGGGCAATCAGCCCCAGCATTTT. The rearrangement links TRBV6-2 or TRBV6-3 to TRBJ1-5; the D is unclear. This CDR3 is built from 12 residues. V was pared by 10 bases and J by 2 bases, with 9 bases between. Germline CDR1 reads MNHEY; CDR2 reads SVGEGT.

The chain recombines TRBV10-3 with TRBJ2-1; 11 bases align to TRBD2. Unmatched junction bases numbered 9, after V lost 3 bases and J lost 5 bases. Germline CDR1 and CDR2: ENHRY and SYGVKD. The CDR3 runs to 17 residues. This chain's CDR3 is CAISDSGLAETHNEQFF. Written as DNA, the CDR3 is TGTGCCATCAGTGATTCGGGACTAGCGGAGACACACAATGAGCAGTTCTTC.

The CDR3 spells CASSPALSYNEQFF. CDR3 bases: TGTGCCAGCAGCCCAGCTCTCTCCTACAATGAGCAGTTCTTC. The J gene is TRBJ2-1, the V gene TRBV7-9; no firm D call. This CDR3 is 14 amino acids long. CDR1 and CDR2 (germline): SEHNR, FQNEAQ (reference sequence). Trimming left V 5 bases short and J 0 bases short, with 8 bases between. Variable domain in full (rest from reference TRBV7-9 and TRBJ2-1): DTGVSQNPRHKITKRGQNVTFRCDPISEHNRLYWYRQTLGQGPEFLTYFQNEAQLEKSRLLSDRFSAERPKGSFSTLEIQRTEQGDSAMYLCASSPALSYNEQFFGPGTRLTVL.